This T cell receptor (beta chain) was recorded in a study of blood T cell repertoires in COVID-19. Study as a whole: Samples came from the United States, Italy and Spain, spanning acute and convalescent COVID-19. PBMCs, B-cell-depleted T cells, or T cells were the source of the cDNA or gDNA that made up the material.

Clones were read by immunoSEQ multiplex PCR, and TCRdb kept only the in-frame ones, dropping some. The table includes roughly 290,000 clones, around four fifths detected once. V lost 1 base and J 0 bases, leaving 4 bases between the germline ends. The V gene's germline CDR1 is SGHTA and CDR2 FQGNSA. There are 14 residues in the CDR3. This chain links TRBV7-2 with TRBJ1-5; D not resolved. The source material was peripheral blood. The sequence was obtained from a woman between 45 and 60 years old with active or convalescent COVID-19. The DNA of the CDR3 is TGTGCCAGCAGCTTAGGTCTTAGCAATCAGCCCCAGCATTTT. This translates into CASSLGLSNQPQHF.